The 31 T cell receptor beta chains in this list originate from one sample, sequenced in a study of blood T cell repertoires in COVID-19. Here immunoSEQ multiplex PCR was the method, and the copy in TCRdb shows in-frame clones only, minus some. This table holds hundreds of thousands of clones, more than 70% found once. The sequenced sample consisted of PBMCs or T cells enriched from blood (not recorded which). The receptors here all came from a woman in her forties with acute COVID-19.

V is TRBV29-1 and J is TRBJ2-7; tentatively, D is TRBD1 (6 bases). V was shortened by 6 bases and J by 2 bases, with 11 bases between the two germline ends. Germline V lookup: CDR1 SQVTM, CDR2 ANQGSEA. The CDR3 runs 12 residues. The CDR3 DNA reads TGCAGCGTATCGGACAGTACCTACGAGCAGTACGTC. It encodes CSVSDSTYEQYV.

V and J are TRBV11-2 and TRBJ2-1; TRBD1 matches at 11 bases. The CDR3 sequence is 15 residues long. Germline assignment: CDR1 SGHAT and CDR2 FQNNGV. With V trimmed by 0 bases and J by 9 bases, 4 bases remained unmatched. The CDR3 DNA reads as TGTGCCAGCAGCTTAGAGGGGACAGGGGGTGGTGAGCAGTTCTTC. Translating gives CASSLEGTGGGEQFF.

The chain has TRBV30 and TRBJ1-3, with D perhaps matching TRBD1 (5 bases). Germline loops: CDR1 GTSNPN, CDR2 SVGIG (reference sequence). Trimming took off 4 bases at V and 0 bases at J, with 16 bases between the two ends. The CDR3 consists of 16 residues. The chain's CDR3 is CAWIVLQEHSGNTIYF. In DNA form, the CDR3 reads TGTGCCTGGATAGTGTTACAGGAACACTCTGGAAACACCATATATTTT.

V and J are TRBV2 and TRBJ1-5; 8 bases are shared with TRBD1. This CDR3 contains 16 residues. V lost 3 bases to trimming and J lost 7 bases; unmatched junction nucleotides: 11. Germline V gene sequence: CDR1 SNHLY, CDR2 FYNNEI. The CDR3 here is CASSDGYRGSGQPQHF. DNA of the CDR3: TGTGCCAGCAGTGATGGGTACAGGGGGTCTGGCCAGCCCCAGCATTTT.

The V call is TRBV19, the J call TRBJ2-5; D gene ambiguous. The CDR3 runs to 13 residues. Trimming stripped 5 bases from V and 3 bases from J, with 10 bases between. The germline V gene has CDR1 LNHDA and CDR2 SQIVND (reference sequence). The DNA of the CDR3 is TGTGCCAGTAGTCTCCTCGGAGAAGAGACCCAGTACTTC. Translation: CASSLLGEETQYF.

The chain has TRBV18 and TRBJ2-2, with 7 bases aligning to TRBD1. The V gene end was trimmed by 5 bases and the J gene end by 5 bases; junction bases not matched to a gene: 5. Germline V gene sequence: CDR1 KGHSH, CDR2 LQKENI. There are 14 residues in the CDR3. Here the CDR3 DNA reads TGTGCCAGCTCAAAGGGGACAGTGACCGGGGAGCTGTTTTTT. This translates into CASSKGTVTGELFF.

In nucleotides, the CDR3 is TGCGCCAGCAGCTTGGAGGGACACCCTAACACAGATACGCAGTATTTT. Translated: CASSLEGHPNTDTQYF. The chain joins TRBV5-1 to TRBJ2-3; the D gene is possibly TRBD1 (6 bases). Germline V gene sequence: CDR1 SGHRS, CDR2 YFSETQ. Trimming pared 0 bases from V and 2 bases from J, leaving 13 bases between. The CDR3 length is 16 residues.

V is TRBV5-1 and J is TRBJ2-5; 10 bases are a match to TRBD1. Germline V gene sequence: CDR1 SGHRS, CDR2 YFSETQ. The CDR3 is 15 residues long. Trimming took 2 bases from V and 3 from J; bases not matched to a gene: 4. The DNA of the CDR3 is TGCGCCAGCAGCTTCCTTGGGACAGGGGAAGAGACCCAGTACTTC. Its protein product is CASSFLGTGEETQYF.

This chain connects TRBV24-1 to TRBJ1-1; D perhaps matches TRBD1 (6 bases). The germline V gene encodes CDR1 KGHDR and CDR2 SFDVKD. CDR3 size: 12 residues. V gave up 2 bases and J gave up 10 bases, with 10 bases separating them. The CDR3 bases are TGTGCCACCAGTGATTGGGGGGGCCCAGCTTTCTTT. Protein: CATSDWGGPAFF.

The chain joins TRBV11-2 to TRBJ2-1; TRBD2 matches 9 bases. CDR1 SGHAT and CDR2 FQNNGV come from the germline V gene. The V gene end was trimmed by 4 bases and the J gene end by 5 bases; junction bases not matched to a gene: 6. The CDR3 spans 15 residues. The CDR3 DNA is TGTGCCAGCAGCTCCCGGATAGCGGGGGACAATGAGCAGTTCTTC. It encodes CASSSRIAGDNEQFF.

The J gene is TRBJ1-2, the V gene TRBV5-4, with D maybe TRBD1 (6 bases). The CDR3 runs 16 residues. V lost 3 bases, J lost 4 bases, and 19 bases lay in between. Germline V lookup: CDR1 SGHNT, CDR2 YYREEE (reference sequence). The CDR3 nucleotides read TGTGCCAGCAGCTCGCCCACGACAGGATCCACCTATGGCTACACCTTC. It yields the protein CASSSPTTGSTYGYTF. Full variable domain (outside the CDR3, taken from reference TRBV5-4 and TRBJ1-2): ETGVTQSPTHLIKTRGQQVTLRCSSQSGHNTVSWYQQALGQGPQFIFQYYREEENGRGNFPPRFSGLQFPNYSSELNVNALELDDSALYLCASSSPTTGSTYGYTFGSGTRLTVV.

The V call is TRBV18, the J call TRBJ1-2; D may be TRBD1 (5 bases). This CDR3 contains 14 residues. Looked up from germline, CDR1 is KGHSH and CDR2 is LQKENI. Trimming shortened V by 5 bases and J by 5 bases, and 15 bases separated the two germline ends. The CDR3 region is CASSVGTAGYGYTF. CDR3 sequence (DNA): TGTGCCAGCTCAGTTGGGACGGCGGGATATGGCTACACCTTC.

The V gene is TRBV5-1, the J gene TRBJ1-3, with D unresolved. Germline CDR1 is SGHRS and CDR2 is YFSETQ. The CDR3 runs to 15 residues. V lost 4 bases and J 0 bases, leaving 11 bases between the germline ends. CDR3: CASSLQWSSGNTIYF. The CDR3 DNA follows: TGCGCCAGCAGCCTTCAATGGAGCTCTGGAAACACCATATATTTT. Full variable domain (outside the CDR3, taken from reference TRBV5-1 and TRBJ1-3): KAGVTQTPRYLIKTRGQQVTLSCSPISGHRSVSWYQQTPGQGLQFLFEYFSETQRNKGNFPGRFSGRQFSNSRSEMNVSTLELGDSALYLCASSLQWSSGNTIYFGEGSWLTVV.

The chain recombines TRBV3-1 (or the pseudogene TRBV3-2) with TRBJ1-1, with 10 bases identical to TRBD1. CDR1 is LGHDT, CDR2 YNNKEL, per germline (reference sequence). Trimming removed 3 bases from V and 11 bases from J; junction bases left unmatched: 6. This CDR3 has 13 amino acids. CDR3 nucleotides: TGTGCCAGCAGCCAGGGGACAGGGGCGCTTGCTTTCTTT. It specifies CASSQGTGALAFF.

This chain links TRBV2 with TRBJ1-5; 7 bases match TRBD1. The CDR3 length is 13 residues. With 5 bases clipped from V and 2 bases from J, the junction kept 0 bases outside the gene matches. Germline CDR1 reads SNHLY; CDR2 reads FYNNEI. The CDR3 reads CASSQGGNQPQHF. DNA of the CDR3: TGTGCCAGCAGTCAGGGGGGCAATCAGCCCCAGCATTTT.

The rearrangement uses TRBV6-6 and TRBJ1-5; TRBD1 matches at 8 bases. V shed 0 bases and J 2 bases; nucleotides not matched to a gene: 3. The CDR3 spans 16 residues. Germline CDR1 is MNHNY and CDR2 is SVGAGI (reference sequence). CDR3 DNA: TGTGCCAGCAGTTACTCTCAGGGGGCTGGCAATCAGCCCCAGCATTTT. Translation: CASSYSQGAGNQPQHF.

This CDR3 reads CASSPSDSHYGYTF. CDR3 nucleotides: TGCGCCAGCAGCCCTTCGGACAGCCACTATGGCTACACCTTC. The chain employs TRBV4-3 and TRBJ1-2, with a possible D match to TRBD1 (6 bases). This CDR3 is built from 14 residues. Trimming removed 4 bases at V and 3 bases at J, with 12 bases between. The germline gives CDR1 LGHNA, CDR2 YSLEER.

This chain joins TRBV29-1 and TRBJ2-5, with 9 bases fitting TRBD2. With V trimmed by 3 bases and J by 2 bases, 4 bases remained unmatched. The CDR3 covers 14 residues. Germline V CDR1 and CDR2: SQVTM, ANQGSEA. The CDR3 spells CSVDLAGLQETQYF. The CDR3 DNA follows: TGCAGCGTTGACCTAGCGGGGTTACAAGAGACCCAGTACTTC. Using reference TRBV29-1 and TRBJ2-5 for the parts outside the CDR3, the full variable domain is SAVISQKPSRDICQRGTSLTIQCQVDSQVTMMFWYRQQPGQSLTLIATANQGSEATYESGFVIDKFPISRPNLTFSTLTVSNMSPEDSSIYLCSVDLAGLQETQYFGPGTRLLVL.

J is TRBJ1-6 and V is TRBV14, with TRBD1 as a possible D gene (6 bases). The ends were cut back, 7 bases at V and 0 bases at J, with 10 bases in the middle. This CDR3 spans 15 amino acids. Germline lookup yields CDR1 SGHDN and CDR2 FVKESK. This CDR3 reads CASTQDSSYNSPLHF. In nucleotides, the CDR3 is TGTGCCAGCACCCAGGACAGCTCCTATAATTCACCCCTCCACTTT.

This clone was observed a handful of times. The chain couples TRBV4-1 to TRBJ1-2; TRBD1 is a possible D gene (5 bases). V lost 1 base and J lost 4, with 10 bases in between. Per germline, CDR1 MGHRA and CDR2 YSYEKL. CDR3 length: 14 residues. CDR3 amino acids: CASSQVGHAYGYTF. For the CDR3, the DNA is TGCGCCAGCAGCCAAGTGGGGCACGCCTATGGCTACACCTTC.

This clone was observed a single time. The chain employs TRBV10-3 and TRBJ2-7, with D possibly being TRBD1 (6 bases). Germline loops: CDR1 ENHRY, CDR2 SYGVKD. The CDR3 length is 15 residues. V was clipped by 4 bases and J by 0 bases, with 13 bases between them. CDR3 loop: CAISGGDRSSYEQYV. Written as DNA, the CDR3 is TGTGCCATCAGTGGTGGAGACAGGAGCTCCTACGAGCAGTACGTC.

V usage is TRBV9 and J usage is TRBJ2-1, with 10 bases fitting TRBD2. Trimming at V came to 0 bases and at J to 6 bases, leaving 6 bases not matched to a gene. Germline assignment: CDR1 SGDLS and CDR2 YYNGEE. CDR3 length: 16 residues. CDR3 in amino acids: CASSVVFLAGVNEQFF. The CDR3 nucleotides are TGTGCCAGCAGCGTAGTATTCCTAGCGGGAGTCAATGAGCAGTTCTTC.

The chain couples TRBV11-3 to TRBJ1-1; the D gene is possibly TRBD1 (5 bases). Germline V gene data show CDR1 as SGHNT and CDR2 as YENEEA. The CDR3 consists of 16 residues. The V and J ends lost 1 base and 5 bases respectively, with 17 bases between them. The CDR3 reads CASSLGRGGGRTEAFF. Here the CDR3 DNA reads TGTGCCAGCAGCTTAGGAAGGGGTGGTGGGAGGACTGAAGCTTTCTTT.

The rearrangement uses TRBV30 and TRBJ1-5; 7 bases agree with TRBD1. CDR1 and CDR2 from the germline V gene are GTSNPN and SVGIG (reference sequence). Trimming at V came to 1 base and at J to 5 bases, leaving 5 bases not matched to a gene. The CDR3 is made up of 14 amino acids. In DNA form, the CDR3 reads TGTGCCTGGAGTGCCGGGACAGATTATCAGCCCCAGCATTTT. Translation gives CAWSAGTDYQPQHF.

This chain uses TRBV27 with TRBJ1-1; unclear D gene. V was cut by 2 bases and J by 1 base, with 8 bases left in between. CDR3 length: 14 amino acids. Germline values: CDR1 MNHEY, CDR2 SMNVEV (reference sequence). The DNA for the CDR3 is TGTGCCAGCAGTTTAGTTAGTACGAACACTGAAGCTTTCTTT. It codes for CASSLVSTNTEAFF.

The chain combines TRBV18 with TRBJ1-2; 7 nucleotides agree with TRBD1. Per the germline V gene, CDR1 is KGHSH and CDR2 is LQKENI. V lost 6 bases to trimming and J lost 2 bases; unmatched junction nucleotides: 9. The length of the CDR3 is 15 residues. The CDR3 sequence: CASSPGTEINYGYTF. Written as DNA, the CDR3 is TGTGCCAGCTCGCCGGGGACAGAAATAAACTATGGCTACACCTTC.

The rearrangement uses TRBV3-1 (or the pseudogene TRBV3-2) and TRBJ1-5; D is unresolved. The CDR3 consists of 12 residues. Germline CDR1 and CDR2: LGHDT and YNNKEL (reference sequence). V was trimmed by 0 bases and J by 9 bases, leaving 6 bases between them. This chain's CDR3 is CASSQDEGPQHF. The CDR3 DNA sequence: TGTGCCAGCAGCCAAGACGAGGGGCCCCAGCATTTT.

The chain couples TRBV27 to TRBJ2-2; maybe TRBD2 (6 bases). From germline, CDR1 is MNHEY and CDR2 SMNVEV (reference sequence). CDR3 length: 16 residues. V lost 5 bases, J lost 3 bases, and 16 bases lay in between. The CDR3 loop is CASSPSSGEHTGELFF. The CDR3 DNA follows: TGTGCCAGCAGTCCGTCGTCGGGGGAGCACACCGGGGAGCTGTTTTTT.

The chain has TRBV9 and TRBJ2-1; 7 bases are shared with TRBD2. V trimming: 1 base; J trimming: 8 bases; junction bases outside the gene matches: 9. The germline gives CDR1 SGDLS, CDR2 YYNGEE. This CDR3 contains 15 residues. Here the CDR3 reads CASSVWAGVPDEQFF. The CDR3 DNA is TGTGCCAGCAGCGTATGGGCGGGAGTGCCAGATGAGCAGTTCTTC.

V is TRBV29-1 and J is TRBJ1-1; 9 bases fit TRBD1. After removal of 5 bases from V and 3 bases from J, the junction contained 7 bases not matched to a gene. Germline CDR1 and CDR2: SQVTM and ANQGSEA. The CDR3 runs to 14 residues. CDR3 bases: TGCAGCGTTCGTAACAGGGGGCGGCACACTGAAGCTTTCTTT. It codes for CSVRNRGRHTEAFF.

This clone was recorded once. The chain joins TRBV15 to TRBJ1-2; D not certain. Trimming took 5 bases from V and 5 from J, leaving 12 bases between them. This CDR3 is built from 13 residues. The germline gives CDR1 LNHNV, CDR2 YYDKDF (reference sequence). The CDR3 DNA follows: TGTGCCACCAGCCTTCAGACTCAGTATGGCTACACCTTC. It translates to CATSLQTQYGYTF.